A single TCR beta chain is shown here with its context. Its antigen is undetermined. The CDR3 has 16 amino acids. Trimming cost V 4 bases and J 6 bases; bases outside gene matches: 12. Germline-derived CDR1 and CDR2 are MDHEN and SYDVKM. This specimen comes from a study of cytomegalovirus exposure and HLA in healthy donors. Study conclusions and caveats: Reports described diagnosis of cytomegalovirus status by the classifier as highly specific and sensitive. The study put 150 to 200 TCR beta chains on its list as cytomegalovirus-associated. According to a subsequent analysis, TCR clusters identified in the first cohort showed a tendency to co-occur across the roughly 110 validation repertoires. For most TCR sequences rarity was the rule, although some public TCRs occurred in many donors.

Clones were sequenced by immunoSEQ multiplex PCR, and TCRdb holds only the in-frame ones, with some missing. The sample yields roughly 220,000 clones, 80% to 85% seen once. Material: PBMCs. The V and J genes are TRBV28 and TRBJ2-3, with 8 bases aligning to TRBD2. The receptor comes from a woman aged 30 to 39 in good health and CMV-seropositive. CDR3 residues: CASSWRSGGLEDTQYF. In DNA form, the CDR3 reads TGTGCCAGCAGTTGGAGGAGTGGGGGACTAGAGGATACGCAGTATTTT.